The rows below give T cell receptor beta chains drawn from one sample of a study of CD8+ T cells in alopecia areata. Repertoires were generated with immunoSEQ multiplex PCR, while TCRdb's copy carries only in-frame clones and drops some. Counted here are fewer than 250,000 clones, 60% occurring once; the ten biggest clones make up 0.69%. The input for sequencing was CD4+ T cells sorted from blood, taken at week 4, from a patient treated with tofacitinib. These receptors were taken from a human donor with alopecia areata. CDR3s include the opening cysteine and the closing phenylalanine or tryptophan. A D gene is named only where the DNA matches it firmly. Size is stated for part of the rows, as once, few or many counts, or as a class when the clone is expanded.

j_gene,d_gene,v_gene,abundance,CDR3aa,CDR3nt
TRBJ2-7,-,TRBV29-1,-,CSVARGNEQYF,TGCAGCGTTGCCAGGGGAAACGAGCAGTACTTC
TRBJ2-1,-,TRBV10-2,-,CASSEYHEQFF,TGCGCCAGCAGTGAGTACCATGAGCAGTTCTTC
TRBJ2-1,TRBD2,TRBV30,few,CAWSVSLAGLNEQFF,TGTGCCTGGAGTGTATCGCTAGCGGGACTGAATGAGCAGTTCTTC
TRBJ2-7,-,TRBV29-1,few,CSVASGHEQYF,TGCAGCGTTGCCAGTGGCCACGAGCAGTACTTC
TRBJ2-3,TRBD1,TRBV28,-,CASIGGRGHTQYF,TGTGCCAGCATAGGGGGCAGGGGACATACGCAGTATTTT
TRBJ2-7,TRBD2,TRBV11-2,-,CASSTKGGLAGDEQYF,TGTGCCAGCAGCACAAAAGGGGGACTAGCGGGAGACGAGCAGTACTTC
TRBJ2-1,-,TRBV5-4,-,CASFLAGGNEQFF,TGTGCCAGCTTTCTGGCAGGAGGGAATGAGCAGTTCTTC
TRBJ2-5,-,TRBV6-5,few,CASSTIRQETQYF,TGTGCCAGCAGTACGATACGTCAAGAGACCCAGTACTTC
TRBJ1-1,-,TRBV30,-,CAWLTSRDRMNTEAFF,TGTGCCTGGCTAACGTCCCGGGATCGGATGAACACTGAAGCTTTCTTT
TRBJ1-2,TRBD1,TRBV2,-,CASRRAGTVNYGYTF,TGTGCCAGCAGAAGAGCCGGGACAGTTAACTATGGCTACACCTTC
TRBJ2-3,TRBD1,TRBV30,-,CAWSVQGAGDTQYF,TGTGCCTGGAGTGTCCAGGGGGCTGGGGATACGCAGTATTTT
TRBJ2-4,-,TRBV6-5,-,CASRSGAGENIQYF,TGTGCCAGCAGATCGGGGGCAGGTGAAAACATTCAGTACTTC
TRBJ2-7,TRBD2,TRBV6-5,-,CASSYFGLAGIVEQYF,TGTGCCAGCAGTTACTTCGGGCTAGCGGGAATAGTAGAGCAGTACTTC
TRBJ2-5,-,TRBV29-1,-,CSVRRYQEETQYF,TGCAGCGTTAGGAGATATCAGGAAGAGACCCAGTACTTC
TRBJ2-7,TRBD1,TRBV4-1,-,CASSQGYRTGISYEQYF,TGCGCCAGCAGCCAAGGGTATCGGACAGGAATCTCCTACGAGCAGTACTTC
TRBJ2-3,-,TRBV30,few,CAWMNTDTQYF,TGTGCCTGGATGAACACAGATACGCAGTATTTT
TRBJ2-1,TRBD2,TRBV4-2,-,CASSLGTSGLDNEQFF,TGTGCCAGCAGCCTCGGGACTAGCGGTTTAGATAATGAGCAGTTCTTC
TRBJ1-1,-,TRBV7-9,few,CASSLVSGTEAFF,TGTGCCAGCAGCTTAGTAAGCGGCACTGAAGCTTTCTTT
TRBJ2-2,-,TRBV15,-,CATSSSGNTGELFF,TGTGCCACCAGCAGTAGCGGCAACACCGGGGAGCTGTTTTTT
TRBJ2-1,TRBD2,TRBV30,once,CAWSVRNSGRQRTYNEQFF,TGTGCCTGGAGTGTACGAAATAGCGGGAGGCAAAGGACCTACAATGAGCAGTTCTTC
TRBJ1-4,-,TRBV30,once,CAWSPGTADEKLFF,TGTGCCTGGAGCCCCGGGACTGCGGATGAAAAACTGTTTTTT
TRBJ2-1,TRBD1,TRBV29-1,few,CSVEDPGTARVNEQFF,TGCAGCGTTGAAGATCCCGGGACAGCCCGCGTCAATGAGCAGTTCTTC
TRBJ2-3,-,TRBV4-1,-,CASSQEEGVIGTDTQYF,TGCGCCAGCAGCCAAGAAGAGGGCGTCATAGGCACAGATACGCAGTATTTT
TRBJ2-5,-,TRBV5-1,-,CASSLVGQETQYF,TGCGCCAGCAGCTTGGTTGGGCAAGAGACCCAGTACTTC
TRBJ2-5,TRBD1,TRBV29-1,-,CSVDDRGRETQYF,TGCAGCGTTGATGACAGGGGGCGGGAGACCCAGTACTTC
TRBJ1-2,TRBD1,TRBV7-9,-,CASSVGQGDGYTF,TGTGCCAGCAGCGTGGGACAGGGAGATGGCTACACCTTC
TRBJ1-2,TRBD1,TRBV7-8,-,CASSRDRNYGYTF,TGTGCCAGCAGCAGGGACAGGAACTATGGCTACACCTTC
TRBJ2-1,-,TRBV2,-,CASASSGHNEQFF,TGTGCCAGCGCCTCAAGCGGACACAATGAGCAGTTCTTC
TRBJ2-7,-,TRBV29-1,-,CSVGRVGVFEQYF,TGCAGCGTCGGAAGGGTCGGTGTTTTCGAGCAGTACTTC
TRBJ2-7,-,TRBV11-2,-,CASSPRASSYEQYF,TGTGCCAGCAGCCCCCGGGCCAGCTCCTACGAGCAGTACTTC
TRBJ2-7,TRBD2,TRBV4-3,-,CASSQSSAPTYGGAQYF,TGCGCCAGCAGCCAGTCTAGCGCTCCTACCTACGGGGGGGCGCAGTACTTC
TRBJ1-5,-,TRBV23-1,few,CASSFSTDSNQPQHF,TGCGCCAGCAGTTTCTCGACAGATAGCAATCAGCCCCAGCATTTT
TRBJ2-5,-,TRBV15,-,CATGTETQYF,TGTGCCACTGGTACAGAGACCCAGTACTTC
TRBJ1-5,-,TRBV15,-,CATSSIGTGYQPQHF,TGTGCCACCAGCAGCATCGGAACAGGGTATCAGCCCCAGCATTTT
TRBJ1-2,TRBD1,TRBV30,-,CAWSRTGGQYGYTF,TGTGCCTGGAGTCGGACAGGGGGGCAATATGGCTACACCTTC
TRBJ2-7,-,TRBV30,-,CAWMAGKREQYF,TGTGCCTGGATGGCAGGGAAGAGGGAGCAGTACTTC
TRBJ2-4,-,TRBV28,few,CASSLKNIQYF,TGTGCCAGCAGTCTGAAAAACATTCAGTACTTC